This is a list of T cell receptor beta chains from one sample in a study of blood T cell repertoires in COVID-19. Only in-frame clones appear in the TCRdb table, and some are missing; sequencing was by immunoSEQ multiplex PCR. The sample has 75,000 to 100,000 clones, approximately 87% seen once. The sequencing sample was made of peripheral blood. The source of these receptors is a human donor in a cohort sampled during active COVID-19. Each CDR3 is given with its conserved first and last residue. A D gene is named only where the DNA matches it firmly. Clone size is stated in some rows and not others, as once, few, many or a class when expanded.

>NA|TRBV3-1/TRBV3-2|TRBJ1-1|once
CASSQESAGYTEAFF
TGTGCCAGCAGCCAAGAGTCCGCGGGGTACACTGAAGCTTTCTTT
>NA|TRBV12-3/TRBV12-4|TRBJ2-7|once
CASSFSLAYEQYF
TGTGCCAGCAGTTTTAGTTTAGCATACGAGCAGTACTTC
>TRBD2|TRBV9|TRBJ2-3|few
CASSPSGSRTDTQYF
TGTGCCAGCAGCCCAAGCGGGAGTAGAACAGATACGCAGTATTTT
>TRBD2|TRBV6-2/TRBV6-3|TRBJ2-1|NA
CASSKISGSPYNEQFF
TGTGCCAGCAGTAAAATTAGCGGGAGTCCCTACAATGAGCAGTTCTTC
>NA|TRBV27|TRBJ1-2|NA
CASSLSGAPYGYTF
TGTGCCAGCAGTTTATCGGGGGCGCCCTATGGCTACACCTTC
>TRBD1|TRBV7-2|TRBJ2-7|NA
CASSLVWTGVYEQYF
TGTGCCAGCAGCTTAGTATGGACAGGGGTCTACGAGCAGTACTTC
>NA|TRBV9|TRBJ1-2|NA
CASSVGPAEGYTF
TGTGCCAGCAGCGTCGGTCCCGCGGAAGGCTACACCTTC
>TRBD2|TRBV15|TRBJ2-3|NA
CATSSKTSGRPDTQYF
TGTGCCACCAGCAGCAAGACTAGCGGGAGGCCAGATACGCAGTATTTT
>NA|TRBV7-2|TRBJ1-2|NA
CASSYAGSVGYGYTF
TGTGCCAGCAGCTACGCAGGGTCGGTTGGCTATGGCTACACCTTC
>NA|TRBV7-9|TRBJ1-2|NA
CASSPGVNYGYTF
TGTGCCAGCAGCCCCGGGGTTAACTATGGCTACACCTTC
>TRBD1|TRBV24-1|TRBJ2-1|NA
CATSDPRQGDNEQFF
TGTGCCACCAGTGACCCCCGACAGGGTGATAATGAGCAGTTCTTC
>NA|TRBV4-1|TRBJ2-5|NA
CASSPVPQETQYF
TGCGCCAGCAGCCCGGTCCCACAAGAGACCCAGTACTTC
>TRBD2|TRBV7-2|TRBJ2-3|NA
CASSSNQGGGADTQYF
TGTGCCAGCAGCTCGAACCAGGGCGGGGGAGCAGATACGCAGTATTTT
>TRBD2|TRBV28|TRBJ2-3|NA
CAVAGRTDTQYF
TGTGCCGTAGCGGGTCGCACAGATACGCAGTATTTT
>NA|TRBV7-3|TRBJ2-6|NA
CASSNTRGSGANVLTF
TGTGCCAGCAGCAATACCAGAGGTTCTGGGGCCAACGTCCTGACTTTC
>NA|TRBV29-1|TRBJ1-1|NA
CSVEGGTWGTEAFF
TGCAGCGTTGAAGGCGGGACCTGGGGCACTGAAGCTTTCTTT
>TRBD1|TRBV5-1|TRBJ2-2|NA
CASNLGQGNTGELFF
TGCGCCAGCAACCTGGGACAGGGAAACACCGGGGAGCTGTTTTTT
>NA|TRBV14|TRBJ1-5|NA
CASSQEPGGFSNQPQHF
TGTGCCAGCAGCCAAGAGCCGGGAGGGTTCAGCAATCAGCCCCAGCATTTT
>NA|TRBV6-1|TRBJ1-5|NA
CASSDVGGYNQPQHF
TGTGCCAGCAGTGACGTCGGCGGATACAATCAGCCCCAGCATTTT
>NA|TRBV7-8|TRBJ1-3|NA
CASSLRQAGNTIYF
TGTGCCAGCAGCTTGCGACAGGCTGGAAACACCATATATTTT
>NA|TRBV6-2/TRBV6-3|TRBJ1-1|few
CASSHQDGTTTEAFF
TGTGCCAGCAGTCACCAAGATGGGACAACCACTGAAGCTTTCTTT
>TRBD2|TRBV29-1|TRBJ2-5|NA
CSVVEREVGETQYF
TGCAGCGTTGTCGAGCGGGAGGTAGGAGAGACCCAGTACTTC
>TRBD2|TRBV20-1|TRBJ2-1|once
CSASSGRALNEQFF
TGCAGTGCTAGTAGCGGGAGGGCCCTGAATGAGCAGTTCTTC
>TRBD1|TRBV7-9|TRBJ1-1|NA
CASSLGQLSFF
TGTGCCAGCAGCTTGGGACAGTTGTCTTTCTTT
>NA|TRBV24-1|TRBJ2-1|few
CATSSISGRLTAYNEQFF
TGTGCCACCAGTTCAATTTCCGGCCGACTAACGGCCTACAATGAGCAGTTCTTC
>TRBD1|TRBV11-2|TRBJ1-4|NA
CASSFMGQGGEKLFF
TGTGCCAGCAGCTTTATGGGACAGGGTGGGGAAAAACTGTTTTTT
>NA|TRBV6-1|TRBJ1-4|NA
CASSESRWGEKLFF
TGTGCCAGCAGTGAATCCAGGTGGGGCGAAAAACTGTTTTTT
>TRBD1|TRBV19|TRBJ2-7|NA
CASSIGTGLNEQYF
TGTGCCAGTAGTATAGGGACAGGGCTGAACGAGCAGTACTTC
>TRBD1|TRBV29-1|TRBJ2-5|NA
CSVELGQVETQYF
TGCAGCGTTGAGTTGGGACAGGTGGAGACCCAGTACTTC
>TRBD1|TRBV11-2|TRBJ1-1|NA
CASWGPGGLNTEAFF
TGTGCCAGCTGGGGCCCAGGGGGTTTGAACACTGAAGCTTTCTTT
>TRBD1|TRBV7-8|TRBJ2-3|NA
CASSPGTAFSTDTQYF
TGTGCCAGCAGCCCGGGGACAGCCTTTAGCACAGATACGCAGTATTTT
>TRBD1|TRBV7-8|TRBJ1-5|few
CASSLGDRGNQPQHF
TGTGCCAGCAGCTTAGGAGACAGGGGCAATCAGCCCCAGCATTTT
>TRBD1|TRBV5-1|TRBJ2-7|NA
CASSGDSYEQYF
TGCGCCAGCAGCGGGGACAGCTACGAGCAGTACTTC
>TRBD2|TRBV28|TRBJ2-1|NA
CASSLWGGNNEQFF
TGTGCCAGCAGTTTGTGGGGGGGGAACAATGAGCAGTTCTTC
>TRBD2|TRBV28|TRBJ2-1|NA
CASSSSGTSGRAVNEQFF
TGTGCCAGCAGTTCTTCCGGGACTAGCGGGAGGGCCGTAAATGAGCAGTTCTTC
>NA|TRBV30|TRBJ2-5|NA
CAWSTGPLQYF
TGTGCCTGGAGTACAGGCCCCCTCCAGTACTTC
>NA|TRBV24-1|TRBJ2-1|NA
CATSRGEGAYNEQFF
TGTGCCACCAGTAGGGGGGAGGGGGCCTACAATGAGCAGTTCTTC
>TRBD1|TRBV12-3/TRBV12-4|TRBJ1-2|NA
CASRSGTVRYTF
TGTGCCAGCAGGTCCGGGACAGTTCGCTACACCTTC
>NA|TRBV6-2/TRBV6-3|TRBJ2-5|NA
CASSAQGETQYF
TGTGCCAGCAGTGCCCAGGGGGAGACCCAGTACTTC
>NA|TRBV7-3|TRBJ2-2|NA
CASSPTPDSANTGELFF
TGTGCCAGCAGCCCAACGCCCGACAGCGCGAACACCGGGGAGCTGTTTTTT
>TRBD1|TRBV9|TRBJ1-2|NA
CASSVGGTGGASGYTF
TGTGCCAGCAGCGTAGGTGGGACAGGGGGCGCCTCTGGCTACACCTTC
>NA|TRBV3-1/TRBV3-2|TRBJ1-2|once
CASSQETRAAGYTF
TGTGCCAGCAGCCAAGAGACCAGGGCGGCTGGCTACACCTTC
>NA|TRBV2|TRBJ1-1|NA
CASSEALALTEAFF
TGTGCCAGCAGTGAAGCGCTAGCCCTCACTGAAGCTTTCTTT
>TRBD1|TRBV2|TRBJ1-5|NA
CASSAPGGGNQPQHF
TGTGCCAGCAGTGCTCCAGGGGGTGGCAATCAGCCCCAGCATTTT
>TRBD2|TRBV7-9|TRBJ2-6|NA
CASSGDKREGSHGANVLTF
TGTGCCAGCAGCGGAGATAAGCGGGAGGGATCTCATGGGGCCAACGTCCTGACTTTC
>TRBD2|TRBV3-1/TRBV3-2|TRBJ2-7|NA
CASSQGLAGDWSF
TGTGCCAGCAGCCAGGGACTAGCGGGGGATTGGAGCTTC
>TRBD1|TRBV7-6|TRBJ2-2|NA
CASSSGTGFSGELFF
TGTGCCAGCAGCTCCGGGACAGGGTTTTCCGGGGAGCTGTTTTTT
>TRBD1|TRBV6-5|TRBJ2-7|NA
CASSSWTGGSYEQYF
TGTGCCAGCAGTAGCTGGACAGGGGGCTCCTACGAGCAGTACTTC
>NA|TRBV29-1|TRBJ1-1|NA
CSVVYDRYNTEAFF
TGCAGCGTTGTTTACGACAGATATAACACTGAAGCTTTCTTT
>NA|TRBV6-5|TRBJ1-1|NA
CASNSQGLNTEAFF
TGTGCCAGCAACTCCCAGGGGTTGAACACTGAAGCTTTCTTT
>TRBD1|TRBV9|TRBJ2-1|NA
CASSVGQGTGGYNEQFF
TGTGCCAGCAGCGTAGGTCAAGGGACAGGGGGCTACAATGAGCAGTTCTTC
>TRBD1|TRBV10-3|TRBJ1-1|NA
CAISGDRVGGDTEAFF
TGTGCCATCAGTGGGGACAGGGTCGGAGGGGACACTGAAGCTTTCTTT
>TRBD1|TRBV19|TRBJ1-6|medium-sized
CASSPPGGSNSPLHF
TGTGCCAGTAGTCCACCAGGGGGTAGTAATTCACCCCTCCACTTT
>NA|TRBV5-4|TRBJ2-5|NA
CASSLSLGEVQETQYF
TGTGCCAGCAGCCTGAGTCTGGGGGAGGTCCAAGAGACCCAGTACTTC
>TRBD1|TRBV28|TRBJ1-1|NA
CASSPRTGGNTEAFF
TGTGCCAGCAGTCCCCGGACAGGGGGGAACACTGAAGCTTTCTTT
>TRBD1|TRBV7-9|TRBJ1-1|NA
CASSLQGAGTEAFF
TGTGCCAGCAGCCTCCAGGGGGCAGGGACTGAAGCTTTCTTT
>TRBD1|TRBV27|TRBJ2-7|NA
CASSPFPGQGFEQYF
TGTGCCAGCAGTCCCTTTCCCGGACAGGGTTTCGAGCAGTACTTC